This T cell receptor beta chain was sequenced for a study of cytomegalovirus exposure and HLA in healthy donors. Across the whole study: In an early release, HLA-typed donors contributed about 79 million unique TCR sequences. Study conclusions and caveats: Reports showed the classifier diagnosing cytomegalovirus status with high specificity and sensitivity.

Worth noting for this clone: The antigen is unknown.

Germline CDR1 reads SGHRS; CDR2 reads YFSETQ. The CDR3 has 15 amino acids. Trimming took 4 bases from V and 9 from J; bases not matched to a gene: 10. 13 Jbeta primers and 60 Vbeta primers were used for the PCR. Sequencing was performed with immunoSEQ multiplex PCR; in TCRdb, only in-frame clones are kept and a portion is missing. This sample contains about 52,000 clones. This receptor was taken from a woman in her forties or fifties in good health and CMV-seropositive. This sequence joins TRBV5-1 and TRBJ1-5, with TRBD1 matching 10 bases. The sample comprised PBMCs. Written as DNA, the CDR3 is TGCGCCAGCAGCCTTGGGGGGACAGGGGATCGGCCCCAGCATTTT. It encodes CASSLGGTGDRPQHF.